A selection of T cell receptor beta chains follows, all from one sample in a study of blood T cell repertoires in COVID-19. Produced via immunoSEQ multiplex PCR; TCRdb's table is partial and in-frame only. This table has about 300,000 clones, approximately 88% appearing once. Sequenced input: peripheral blood. The receptors derive from a woman in her twenties or thirties who had recovered from COVID-19. Both conserved end residues are part of each CDR3. D genes are given only for firm matches. Clone size is not always given. Where it is, it says once, few, many or a class for expanded clones.

TRBD1	TRBV4-2	.	TRBJ1-6	TGTGCCAGCAGCCAAGAATTGGGACAGGATTCACCCCTCCACTTT	CASSQELGQDSPLHF
.	TRBV24-1	.	TRBJ2-5	TGTGCCACCAGTGATTCCTCCCTGTGGACAGGGAGGGGAGAGACCCAGTACTTC	CATSDSSLWTGRGETQYF
.	TRBV3-1/TRBV3-2	.	TRBJ2-7	TGTGCCAGCAGCCCCGGACAAGGGGGTTACGAGCAGTACTTC	CASSPGQGGYEQYF
.	TRBV28	.	TRBJ1-2	TGTGCCAGCAGCCCAGCGGGAGGAAACTATGGCTACACCTTC	CASSPAGGNYGYTF
.	TRBV28	.	TRBJ1-1	TGTGCCAGCAGCCTCGAGCACACTGAAGCTTTCTTT	CASSLEHTEAFF
.	TRBV18	.	TRBJ2-1	TGTGCCAGCTCACCGCGCCTCGGGGGTCTCTCGGGCAATGAGCAGTTCTTC	CASSPRLGGLSGNEQFF
TRBD1	TRBV24-1	.	TRBJ2-6	TGTGCCACCAGTCGAACAGGGGAAGGTGGGGCCAACGTCCTGACTTTC	CATSRTGEGGANVLTF
.	TRBV27	once	TRBJ2-1	TGTGCCAGCAGTTCCCCCGGGACTGAAGCCAATGAGCAGTTCTTC	CASSSPGTEANEQFF
TRBD1	TRBV6-5	.	TRBJ2-7	TGTGCCAGCACGGTAACAGGGGGCTACGAGCAGTACTTC	CASTVTGGYEQYF
.	TRBV5-4	.	TRBJ1-2	TGTGCCAGCAGCTTGGGGGAGGACTATGGCTACACCTTC	CASSLGEDYGYTF
.	TRBV5-1	.	TRBJ1-2	TGCGCCAGCAGCCGCACGGGGGGCGCGATGGATGGCTACACCTTC	CASSRTGGAMDGYTF
TRBD1	TRBV15	.	TRBJ1-2	TGTGCCACCAGCACCCACCGACAGGGTACTGGCTACACCTTC	CATSTHRQGTGYTF
.	TRBV4-1	.	TRBJ2-3	TGCGCCAGCAGCCAAGCGGCAGATACGCAGTATTTT	CASSQAADTQYF
.	TRBV2	.	TRBJ2-3	TGTGCCAGCAGTGATCAGGGTGGGGCAGATACGCAGTATTTT	CASSDQGGADTQYF
.	TRBV7-9	.	TRBJ2-6	TGTGCCAGCAGCTCGGACAGCTCTGGGGCCAACGTCCTGACTTTC	CASSSDSSGANVLTF
.	TRBV27	.	TRBJ1-2	TGTGCCAGCAGCCCGGACAGACTTAACTATGGCTACACCTTC	CASSPDRLNYGYTF
.	TRBV30	.	TRBJ2-4	TGTGCCTGGATGGGGGGAGCCAAAAACATTCAGTACTTC	CAWMGGAKNIQYF
TRBD2	TRBV9	.	TRBJ2-3	TGTGCCAGCAGCGTAATTAGCGGGGGAGTAACAGATACGCAGTATTTT	CASSVISGGVTDTQYF
TRBD2	TRBV9	.	TRBJ2-3	TGTGCCAGCAGCGCCCCTAGCGGGGGGGCCTACACAGATACGCAGTATTTT	CASSAPSGGAYTDTQYF
TRBD1	TRBV5-1	.	TRBJ2-7	TGCGCCAGCAGCCTCGGACAGGGGTTTTCCGAGCAGTACTTC	CASSLGQGFSEQYF
TRBD1	TRBV28	.	TRBJ2-5	TGTGCCAGCAGTTCCCGTACAGGGGGCAAGCAGACCCAGTACTTC	CASSSRTGGKQTQYF
.	TRBV3-1/TRBV3-2	.	TRBJ1-2	TGTGCCAGCAGCCAAGGGGCAGATCACTATGGCTACACCTTC	CASSQGADHYGYTF
TRBD1	TRBV18	once	TRBJ1-2	TGTGCCAGCTCATCTAGGACAGGACCTGCTAACTATGGCTACACCTTC	CASSSRTGPANYGYTF
.	TRBV6-6	.	TRBJ1-5	TGTGCCAGCAGTCCGGTATATAGCAATCAGCCCCAGCATTTT	CASSPVYSNQPQHF
.	TRBV7-9	.	TRBJ2-7	TGTGCCAGCACCTCCATAGGGGATTTATACGAGCAGTACTTC	CASTSIGDLYEQYF
TRBD2	TRBV7-2	.	TRBJ2-3	TGTGCCAGCAGCTTAAGCGGGATAAGCACAGATACGCAGTATTTT	CASSLSGISTDTQYF
TRBD1	TRBV7-3	.	TRBJ2-2	TGTGCCAGCAGCCCCGACAGGGAGTCCGGGGAGCTGTTTTTT	CASSPDRESGELFF
TRBD2	TRBV7-2	.	TRBJ2-5	TGTGCCAGCAGCCCGGACTCGGGGGGTGAGACCCAGTACTTC	CASSPDSGGETQYF
.	TRBV10-3	.	TRBJ2-1	TGTGCCATAACAGAGCGGATCTACAATGAGCAGTTCTTC	CAITERIYNEQFF
TRBD1	TRBV7-3	.	TRBJ1-3	TGTGCCAGCAGCCCGGGACAGGGGGACACCATATATTTT	CASSPGQGDTIYF
TRBD1	TRBV4-3	.	TRBJ1-2	TGCGCCAGCAGCCAAGTAGGGACAGTCTTTAACTATGGCTACACCTTC	CASSQVGTVFNYGYTF
TRBD1	TRBV16	.	TRBJ2-7	TGTGCCAGCAGCCCAATAGACAGGGTCGCCTACGAGCAGTACTTC	CASSPIDRVAYEQYF
TRBD1	TRBV5-1	.	TRBJ2-7	TGCGCCAGCAGCTTGGGGGGACAGGGGATTCCCTGGAACGAGCAGTACTTC	CASSLGGQGIPWNEQYF
.	TRBV27	.	TRBJ2-2	TGTGCCAGCAGTTTCTTTTACGGGGTAGTGGCCCCCGGGGAGCTGTTTTTT	CASSFFYGVVAPGELFF
.	TRBV7-8	.	TRBJ1-5	TGTGCCAGCAGCAAAGGGGTTTTGAGCAATCAGCCCCAGCATTTT	CASSKGVLSNQPQHF
.	TRBV6-6	few	TRBJ1-6	TGTGCCAGCACTACCCCGAGGAGGGGTAATTCACCCCTCCACTTT	CASTTPRRGNSPLHF
.	TRBV18	few	TRBJ2-3	TGTGCCAGCTCACCCACTTTAGCGGGCACAGATACGCAGTATTTT	CASSPTLAGTDTQYF
.	TRBV6-2/TRBV6-3	.	TRBJ2-7	TGTGCCAGCAGTTTTGCCCGGGACTCTGCCTTCCTGTTCTCCTACGAGCAGTACTTC	CASSFARDSAFLFSYEQYF
TRBD2	TRBV29-1	.	TRBJ2-5	TGCAGCGGTAGGACTAGCGGGGCCCGGAAGGCCCAGTACTTC	CSGRTSGARKAQYF
TRBD1	TRBV10-3	.	TRBJ1-4	TGTGCCATCAGTGTAACCGGGACAGTTAGTGAAAAACTGTTTTTT	CAISVTGTVSEKLFF
.	TRBV5-8	.	TRBJ2-7	TGTGCCAGCAGCGCATCCCAGGGGTACGAGCAGTACTTC	CASSASQGYEQYF
TRBD1	TRBV27	.	TRBJ1-1	TGTGCCAGCAGTTTATCTGGGACAGGGTTCTGGAACACTGAAGCTTTCTTT	CASSLSGTGFWNTEAFF
.	TRBV7-3	.	TRBJ2-7	TGTGCCAGCAGCTATCCCGATCGGGGGGCAACCTACGAGCAGTACTTC	CASSYPDRGATYEQYF
.	TRBV12-3/TRBV12-4	.	TRBJ1-2	TGTGCCAGCAGTGGGCAGGGATCTGGCTACACCTTC	CASSGQGSGYTF
.	TRBV18	few	TRBJ1-3	TGTGCCAGCCTAACAGGCTCTGGAAACACCATATATTTT	CASLTGSGNTIYF
.	TRBV9	.	TRBJ1-4	TGTGCCAGCAGCACCCCTAGAGGAAAACTGTTTTTT	CASSTPRGKLFF
.	TRBV9	.	TRBJ1-5	TGTGCCAGCAGTAAAACAGGAACTAACCCGCAGCCCCAGCATTTT	CASSKTGTNPQPQHF
.	TRBV3-1/TRBV3-2	.	TRBJ2-3	TGTGCCAGCAGCCAATCGGTCGATACGCAGTATTTT	CASSQSVDTQYF
.	TRBV13	.	TRBJ1-1	TGTGCCAGCAGCTTAGTTCGGGGGGCGATGGCTGAAGCTTTCTTT	CASSLVRGAMAEAFF
.	TRBV27	few	TRBJ2-7	TGTGCCAGCAGTTTATCCAGCCAGACTAGAGAGCAGTACTTC	CASSLSSQTREQYF
TRBD1	TRBV7-8	.	TRBJ1-6	TGTGCCAGCAGCTCGGGACAGCCCTTTAATTCACCCCTCCACTTT	CASSSGQPFNSPLHF
TRBD1	TRBV6-5	.	TRBJ2-7	TGTGCCAGCAGTTATGGACAGGGACCTTACGAGCAGTACTTC	CASSYGQGPYEQYF
TRBD1	TRBV5-4	once	TRBJ2-3	TGTGCCAGCAGCCGACAGGGGGGGACGTCCACAGATACGCAGTATTTT	CASSRQGGTSTDTQYF